The text below deals with one T cell receptor beta chain. CDR3 size: 15 residues. Germline CDR1 is SGHAT and CDR2 is FQNNGV. Trimming cost V 6 bases and J 6 bases; bases outside gene matches: 9. RNA transcripts were the template, and TCR beta CDR3 regions were amplified from them. The authors performed first-round RT-PCR with HTBI primers and then a second-round multiplex PCR. MiXCR was run by TCRdb on the multiplex PCR reads, yielding one entry per CDR3 protein. The sample has some 390,000 distinct CDR3 sequences, about 18% seen once; the top ten hold about 1.4%. The data were obtained in a study of Graves' ophthalmopathy and Graves' hyperthyroidism.

The sample taken for sequencing was peripheral blood. This chain links TRBV11-2 with TRBJ2-4, with 9 bases matching TRBD1. This clonotype was obtained from a woman aged 18-29 years with Graves' ophthalmopathy. In DNA form, the CDR3 reads TGTGCCAGCAGTTCAACCGGGACAGGGAGAAACATTCAGTACTTC. Translation: CASSSTGTGRNIQYF.